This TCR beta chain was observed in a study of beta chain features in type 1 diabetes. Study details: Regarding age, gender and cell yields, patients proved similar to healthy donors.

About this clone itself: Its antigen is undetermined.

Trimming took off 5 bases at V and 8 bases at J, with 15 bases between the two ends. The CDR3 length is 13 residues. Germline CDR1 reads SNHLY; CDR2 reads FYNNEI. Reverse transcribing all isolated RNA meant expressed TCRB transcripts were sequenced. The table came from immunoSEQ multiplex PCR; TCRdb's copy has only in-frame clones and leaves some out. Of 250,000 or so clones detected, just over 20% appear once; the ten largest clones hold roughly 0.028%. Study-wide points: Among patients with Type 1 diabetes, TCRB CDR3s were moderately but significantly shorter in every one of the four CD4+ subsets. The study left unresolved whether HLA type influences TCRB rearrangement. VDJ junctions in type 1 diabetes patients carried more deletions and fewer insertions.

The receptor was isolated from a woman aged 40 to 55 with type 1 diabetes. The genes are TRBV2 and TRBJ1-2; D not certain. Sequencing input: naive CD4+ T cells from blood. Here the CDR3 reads CASSPSGLWGYTF. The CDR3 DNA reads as TGTGCCAGCAGTCCGAGTGGACTATGGGGCTACACCTTC.